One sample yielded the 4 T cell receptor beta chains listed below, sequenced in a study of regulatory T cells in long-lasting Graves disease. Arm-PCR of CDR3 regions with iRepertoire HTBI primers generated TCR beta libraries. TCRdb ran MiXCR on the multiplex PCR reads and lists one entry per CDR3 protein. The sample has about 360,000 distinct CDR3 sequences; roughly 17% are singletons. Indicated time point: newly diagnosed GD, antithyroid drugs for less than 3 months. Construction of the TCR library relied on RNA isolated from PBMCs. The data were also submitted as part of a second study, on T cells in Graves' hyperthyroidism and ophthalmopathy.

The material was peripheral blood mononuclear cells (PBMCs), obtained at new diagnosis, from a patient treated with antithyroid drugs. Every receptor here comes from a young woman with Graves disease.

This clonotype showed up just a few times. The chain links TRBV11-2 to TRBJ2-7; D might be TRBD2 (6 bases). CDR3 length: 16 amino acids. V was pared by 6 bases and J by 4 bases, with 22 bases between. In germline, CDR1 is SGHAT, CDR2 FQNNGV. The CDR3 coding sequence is TGTGCCAGCAGTCAAGAGGGGACTGTGACGTATTACGAGCAGTACTTC. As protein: CASSQEGTVTYYEQYF.

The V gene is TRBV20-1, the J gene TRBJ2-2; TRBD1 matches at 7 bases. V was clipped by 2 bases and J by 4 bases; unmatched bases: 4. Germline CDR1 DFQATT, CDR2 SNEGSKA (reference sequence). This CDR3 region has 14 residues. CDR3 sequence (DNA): TGCAGTGCTAGACGACAGGGCGGCACCGGGGAGCTGTTTTTT. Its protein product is CSARRQGGTGELFF.

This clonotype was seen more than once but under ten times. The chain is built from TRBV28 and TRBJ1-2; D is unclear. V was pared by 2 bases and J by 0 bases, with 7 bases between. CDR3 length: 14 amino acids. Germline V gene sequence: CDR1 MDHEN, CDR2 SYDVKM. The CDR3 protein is CASSLQETNYGYTF. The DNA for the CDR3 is TGTGCCAGCAGTTTACAGGAGACTAACTATGGCTACACCTTC.

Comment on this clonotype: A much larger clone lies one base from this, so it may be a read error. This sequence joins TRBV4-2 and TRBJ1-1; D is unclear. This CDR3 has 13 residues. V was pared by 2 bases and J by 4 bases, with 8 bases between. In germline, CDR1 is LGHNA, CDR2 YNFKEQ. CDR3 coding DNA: TGTGCCAGCAGCCAATTATCGAGCACTGAAGCTTTCTTT. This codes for CASSQLSSTEAFF.